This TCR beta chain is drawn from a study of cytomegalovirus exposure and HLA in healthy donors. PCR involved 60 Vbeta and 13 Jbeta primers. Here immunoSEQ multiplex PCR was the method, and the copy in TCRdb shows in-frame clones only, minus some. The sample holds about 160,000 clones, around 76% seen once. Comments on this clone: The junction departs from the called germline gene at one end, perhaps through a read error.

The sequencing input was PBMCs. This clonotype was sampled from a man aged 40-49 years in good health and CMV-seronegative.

CDR3 nucleotides: TGTGCCAGCAGCTTTTTGACAGGATCGTTGTCTGGGGCCAACGGCCTGACTTTC. Protein: CASSFLTGSLSGANGLTF. The gene calls are TRBV13 and TRBJ2-6; D perhaps matches TRBD1 (6 bases). The CDR3 consists of 18 residues. Germline CDR1 PRHDT, CDR2 FYEKMQ (reference sequence). The full variable domain, in which reference TRBV13 and TRBJ2-6 provide the parts outside the CDR3, is AAGVIQSPRHLIKEKRETATLKCYPIPRHDTVYWYQQGPGQDPQFLISFYEKMQSDKGSIPDRFSAQQFSDYHSELNMSSLELGDSALYFCASSFLTGSLSGANGLTFGAGSRLTVL.